What follows describes a single TCR beta chain. Here immunoSEQ multiplex PCR was the method, and the copy in TCRdb shows in-frame clones only, minus some. The data contain about 370,000 clones, about 89% of them singletons. V was trimmed by 1 base and J by 2 bases, leaving 8 bases between them. The CDR3 length is 15 residues. In germline, CDR1 is MGHRA, CDR2 YSYEKL. This record comes from a study of blood T cell repertoires in COVID-19. Study summary: Samples taken during acute and convalescent COVID-19 were collected in the United States, Italy and Spain. The cDNA or gDNA used as material had been derived from T cells, B-cell-depleted T cells, or PBMCs.

The TCR was taken from a young woman with COVID-19, enrolled during active disease. Sequencing was performed on peripheral blood. The chain links TRBV4-1 to TRBJ2-2, with D perhaps TRBD1 (6 bases). In DNA, the CDR3 is TGCGCCAGCAGCCAAGCCAGGGGTAACACCGGGGAGCTGTTTTTT. It translates to CASSQARGNTGELFF.